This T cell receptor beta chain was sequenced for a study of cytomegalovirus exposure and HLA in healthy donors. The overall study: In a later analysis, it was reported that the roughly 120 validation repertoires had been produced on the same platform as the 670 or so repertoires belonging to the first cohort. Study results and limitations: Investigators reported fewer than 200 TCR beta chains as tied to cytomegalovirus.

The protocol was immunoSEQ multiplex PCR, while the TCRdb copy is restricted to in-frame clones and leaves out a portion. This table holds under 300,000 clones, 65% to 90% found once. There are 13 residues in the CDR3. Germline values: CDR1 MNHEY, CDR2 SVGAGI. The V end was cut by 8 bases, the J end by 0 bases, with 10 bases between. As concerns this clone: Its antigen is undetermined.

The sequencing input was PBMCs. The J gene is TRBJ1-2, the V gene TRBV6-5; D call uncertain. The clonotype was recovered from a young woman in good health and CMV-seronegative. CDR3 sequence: CASRLGANYGYTF. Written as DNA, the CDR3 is TGTGCCAGCCGACTCGGGGCTAACTATGGCTACACCTTC.